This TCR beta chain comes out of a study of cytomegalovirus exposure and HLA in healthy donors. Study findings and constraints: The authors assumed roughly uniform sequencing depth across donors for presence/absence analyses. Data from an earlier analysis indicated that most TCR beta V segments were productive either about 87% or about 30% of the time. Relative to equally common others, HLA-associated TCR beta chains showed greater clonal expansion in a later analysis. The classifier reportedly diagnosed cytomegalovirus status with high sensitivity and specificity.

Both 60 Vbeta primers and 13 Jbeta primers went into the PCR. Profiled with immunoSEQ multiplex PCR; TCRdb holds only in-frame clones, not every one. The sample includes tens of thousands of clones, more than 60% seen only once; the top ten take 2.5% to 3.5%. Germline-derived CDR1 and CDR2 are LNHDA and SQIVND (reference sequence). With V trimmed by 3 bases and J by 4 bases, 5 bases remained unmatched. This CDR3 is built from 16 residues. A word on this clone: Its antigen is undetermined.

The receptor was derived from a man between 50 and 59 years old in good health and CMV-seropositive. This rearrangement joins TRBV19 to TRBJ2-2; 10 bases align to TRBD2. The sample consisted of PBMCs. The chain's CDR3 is CASSIVAGGSTGELFF. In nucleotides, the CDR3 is TGTGCCAGTAGTATTGTAGCGGGAGGCTCCACCGGGGAGCTGTTTTTT. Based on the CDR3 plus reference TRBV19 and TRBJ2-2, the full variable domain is DGGITQSPKYLFRKEGQNVTLSCEQNLNHDAMYWYRQDPGQGLRLIYYSQIVNDFQKGDIAEGYSVSREKKESFPLTVTSAQKNPTAFYLCASSIVAGGSTGELFFGEGSRLTVL.